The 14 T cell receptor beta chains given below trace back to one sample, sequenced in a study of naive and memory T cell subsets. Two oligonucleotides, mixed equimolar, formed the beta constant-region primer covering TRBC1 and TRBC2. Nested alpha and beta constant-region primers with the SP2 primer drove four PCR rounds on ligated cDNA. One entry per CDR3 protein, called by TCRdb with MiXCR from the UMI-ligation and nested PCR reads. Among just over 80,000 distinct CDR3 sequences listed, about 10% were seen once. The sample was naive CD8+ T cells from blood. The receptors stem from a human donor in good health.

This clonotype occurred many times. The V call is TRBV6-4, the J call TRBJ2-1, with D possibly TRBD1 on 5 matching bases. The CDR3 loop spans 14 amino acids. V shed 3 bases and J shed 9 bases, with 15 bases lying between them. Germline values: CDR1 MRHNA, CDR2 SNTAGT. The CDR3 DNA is TGTGCCAGCAGTGAGAATGGGAAGGGGCGTGAGCAGTTCTTC. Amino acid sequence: CASSENGKGREQFF.

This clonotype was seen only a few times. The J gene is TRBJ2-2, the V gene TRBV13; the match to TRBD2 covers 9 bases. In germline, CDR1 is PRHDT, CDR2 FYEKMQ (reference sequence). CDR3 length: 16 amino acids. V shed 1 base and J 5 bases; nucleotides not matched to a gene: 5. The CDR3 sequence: CASSLDAGGRTGELFF. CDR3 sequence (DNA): TGTGCCAGCAGCTTAGATGCGGGAGGGAGGACCGGGGAGCTGTTTTTT.

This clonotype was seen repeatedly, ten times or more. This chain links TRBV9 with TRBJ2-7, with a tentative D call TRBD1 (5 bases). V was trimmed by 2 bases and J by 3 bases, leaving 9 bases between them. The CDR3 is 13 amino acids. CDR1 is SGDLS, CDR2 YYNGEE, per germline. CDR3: CASSVGANYEQYF. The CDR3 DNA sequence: TGTGCCAGCAGCGTTGGGGCCAACTACGAGCAGTACTTC.

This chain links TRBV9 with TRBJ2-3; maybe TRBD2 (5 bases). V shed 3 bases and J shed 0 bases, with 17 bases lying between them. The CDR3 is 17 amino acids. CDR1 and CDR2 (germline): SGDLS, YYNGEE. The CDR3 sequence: CASSAPLAGSSTDTQYF. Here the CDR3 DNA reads TGTGCCAGCAGCGCTCCCCTCGCGGGTAGTAGCACAGATACGCAGTATTTT.

Here the CDR3 DNA reads TGTGCCAGCAGCCCCGCGGCCTCCACAGATACGCAGTATTTT. It is translated as CASSPAASTDTQYF. This chain joins TRBV13 and TRBJ2-3; D unresolved. The CDR3 extends over 14 amino acids. The V gene lost 5 bases and the J gene lost 2 bases, with 11 bases spanning the gap. Germline V gene data show CDR1 as PRHDT and CDR2 as FYEKMQ (reference sequence).

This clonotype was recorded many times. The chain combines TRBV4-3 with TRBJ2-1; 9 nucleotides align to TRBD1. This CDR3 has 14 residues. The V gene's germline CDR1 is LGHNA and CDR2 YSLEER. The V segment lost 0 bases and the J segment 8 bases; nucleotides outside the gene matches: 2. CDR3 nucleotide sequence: TGCGCCAGCAGCCAAGAAACAGGGGGCTATGAGCAGTTCTTC. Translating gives CASSQETGGYEQFF.

CDR3 nucleotide sequence: TGTGCCAGCAGCCCGACTAACTCCTACGAGCAGTACTTC. Translation gives CASSPTNSYEQYF. The chain is built from TRBV9 and TRBJ2-7; a possible D gene is TRBD2 (5 bases). Germline V CDR1 and CDR2: SGDLS, YYNGEE. This CDR3 comprises 13 residues. With 4 bases removed from V and 0 bases from J, the gap between germline ends came to 8 bases. Using reference TRBV9 and TRBJ2-7 for the parts outside the CDR3, the full variable domain is DSGVTQTPKHLITATGQRVTLRCSPRSGDLSVYWYQQSLDQGLQFLIQYYNGEERAKGNILERFSAQQFPDLHSELNLSSLELGDSALYFCASSPTNSYEQYFGPGTRLTVT.

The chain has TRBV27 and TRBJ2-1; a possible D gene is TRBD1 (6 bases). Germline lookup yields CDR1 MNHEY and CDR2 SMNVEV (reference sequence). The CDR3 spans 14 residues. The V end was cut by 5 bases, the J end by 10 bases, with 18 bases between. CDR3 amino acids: CASSLTELTGEQFF. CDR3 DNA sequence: TGTGCCAGCAGTCTCACAGAACTGACAGGAGAGCAGTTCTTC.

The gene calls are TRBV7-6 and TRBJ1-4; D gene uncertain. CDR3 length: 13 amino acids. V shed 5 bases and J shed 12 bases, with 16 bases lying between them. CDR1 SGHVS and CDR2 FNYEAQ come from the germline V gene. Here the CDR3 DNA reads TGTGCCAGCAGCCCCTCGGGATCTGTAGAACTGTTTTTT. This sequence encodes CASSPSGSVELFF.

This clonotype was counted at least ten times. Here the CDR3 DNA reads TGCAGCGTACCCGTGTCAGATACGCAGTATTTT. Its translation: CSVPVSDTQYF. This chain links TRBV29-1 with TRBJ2-3; D is undetermined. Trimming removed 6 bases at V and 4 bases at J, with 8 bases between. Germline V gene lookup returns CDR1 SQVTM and CDR2 ANQGSEA. This CDR3 is built from 11 residues.

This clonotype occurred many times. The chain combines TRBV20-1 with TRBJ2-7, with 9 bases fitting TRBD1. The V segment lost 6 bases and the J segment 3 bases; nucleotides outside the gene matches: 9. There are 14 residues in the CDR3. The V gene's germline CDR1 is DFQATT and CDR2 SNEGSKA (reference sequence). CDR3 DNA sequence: TGCAGTGCCGAAGTCGGGACAGGGCGCTACGAGCAGTACTTC. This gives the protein CSAEVGTGRYEQYF.

The CDR3 DNA follows: TGCAGTGCTCGGACAGTCTCTGGAAACACCATATATTTT. It is translated as CSARTVSGNTIYF. The V gene is TRBV20-1, the J gene TRBJ1-3; maybe TRBD1 (6 bases). V lost 5 bases and J lost 0, with 8 bases in between. The CDR3 runs to 13 residues. Germline V gives CDR1 DFQATT, CDR2 SNEGSKA (reference sequence).

For the CDR3, the DNA is TGCAGCGTTATTCAGGCTAGCACAGATACGCAGTATTTT. It codes for CSVIQASTDTQYF. The chain combines TRBV29-1 with TRBJ2-3; unclear D gene. CDR1 and CDR2 from the germline V gene are SQVTM and ANQGSEA. This CDR3 has 13 residues. The V end lost 5 bases, the J end lost 0 bases, and 9 bases lay between the germline ends.

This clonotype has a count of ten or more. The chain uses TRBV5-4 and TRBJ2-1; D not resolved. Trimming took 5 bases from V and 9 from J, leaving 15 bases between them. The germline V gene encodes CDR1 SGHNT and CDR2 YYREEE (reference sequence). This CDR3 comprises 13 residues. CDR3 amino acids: CASSPGPITEQFF. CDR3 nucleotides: TGTGCCAGCAGTCCCGGACCCATCACTGAGCAGTTCTTC.